This T cell receptor (beta chain) was retrieved from a study of T-cell memory formation after mild COVID-19. In germline, CDR1 is SEHNR, CDR2 FQNEAQ (reference sequence). The CDR3 runs 14 residues. The V and J ends lost 2 bases and 1 base respectively, with 9 bases between them. This clonotype was counted ten times or more. Each CDR3 protein is one row after TCRdb ran MiXCR on the 5' RACE reads. Seen here are roughly 600,000 distinct CDR3 sequences, 18% observed once, and the top ten hold around 12%. The V call is TRBV7-9, the J call TRBJ2-7; no definite D call. The origin of this receptor is an adult woman who had mild COVID-19 (a few samples of this study predate the infection). Cell type and time point are not known. The source material was PBMCs or a T cell subset sorted from them (not recorded which). CDR3 amino acids: CASSLHADSYEQYF. CDR3 coding DNA: TGTGCCAGCAGCTTACACGCGGATTCCTACGAGCAGTACTTC.